This T cell receptor (beta chain) comes out of a study of CD8+ T cells in alopecia areata. Specimens obtained from alopecia areata patients comprised lesional scalp punch biopsies and peripheral blood. PBMCs provided sorted CD4+ and CD8+ T cells. The CDR3 extends over 13 amino acids. Unmatched junction bases numbered 4, after V lost 3 bases and J lost 3 bases. The germline V gene has CDR1 GTSNPN and CDR2 SVGIG (reference sequence). Sequencing used cDNA as its template, made by extracting RNA and reverse transcribing it. Clones were read by immunoSEQ multiplex PCR, and TCRdb kept only the in-frame ones, dropping some. The repertoire holds approximately 150,000 clones, with around 87% as singletons.

The receptor was isolated from a human donor with alopecia areata. The chain uses TRBV30 and TRBJ2-7; 8 bases map to TRBD2. The sample was CD8+ T cells sorted from blood, taken at week 0. This CDR3 is CAWSGLANYEQYF. DNA for the CDR3: TGTGCCTGGAGCGGACTAGCCAACTACGAGCAGTACTTC.